This T cell receptor (beta chain) was observed in a study of T cell changes during pregnancy in multiple sclerosis. The assay was immunoSEQ multiplex PCR, and TCRdb's table has in-frame clones only and misses some. The sample records 50,000 to 70,000 clones, roughly 92% being singletons. The germline V and J ends were trimmed by 3 bases and 1 base, with 12 bases remaining between them. Germline-derived CDR1 and CDR2 are SGDLS and YYNGEE. This CDR3 is built from 15 residues. V is TRBV9 and J is TRBJ2-3; the D is unclear. The material was peripheral blood, obtained in the second trimester of pregnancy. The TCR sequence derives from a female donor with multiple sclerosis, enrolled in a pregnancy study. This chain's CDR3 is CASSGEEARTDTQYF. The DNA for the CDR3 is TGTGCCAGCAGCGGCGAAGAGGCCCGCACAGATACGCAGTATTTT.